This entry describes one T cell receptor (beta chain). The antigen remains unidentified. The sample originates from a study of cytomegalovirus exposure and HLA in healthy donors. The wider study: A preliminary data release comprised 91 million or so unique TCRs obtained from HLA-typed donors. Most genotyped donors, roughly 83% of around 370, had Caucasian-associated genetic ancestry.

PCR primers comprised 60 Vbeta and 13 Jbeta primers. Sequencing was performed with immunoSEQ multiplex PCR; in TCRdb, only in-frame clones are kept and a portion is missing. The data contain 100,000 to 150,000 clones, roughly 80% of them singletons. CDR1 is SEHNR, CDR2 FQNEAQ, per germline (reference sequence). The length of the CDR3 is 16 residues. V trimming: 5 bases; J trimming: 1 base; junction bases outside the gene matches: 7. Study observations and caveats: According to a later analysis, donors in an Asian-associated ancestry cluster reportedly had fewer N-insertions than the roughly 670-donor mean.

The chain recombines TRBV7-9 with TRBJ1-1; TRBD1 matches 10 bases. The sequenced sample consisted of PBMCs. This clonotype was sampled from a man aged 18 to 35 in good health and CMV-seropositive. Here the CDR3 DNA reads TGTGCCAGCAGCACGACAGGGGGCGATGGGAACACTGAAGCTTTCTTT. Translating gives CASSTTGGDGNTEAFF.